The clone carrying this TCR beta chain came up a few times. Its antigen is not known. Amplification of the TCR beta CDR3 regions used RNA transcripts (as template). First-round RT-PCR used HTBI primers; second-round multiplex PCR followed. TCRdb ran MiXCR on the multiplex PCR reads and lists one entry per CDR3 protein. The table lists roughly 700,000 distinct CDR3 sequences, approximately 40% of them singletons. This entry belongs to a study of Graves' ophthalmopathy and Graves' hyperthyroidism. Regarding the study as a whole: The model flagged ophthalmopathy progression at more than 70% sensitivity and less than 75% specificity. Ophthalmopathy cases were distinguished from stable hyperthyroidism by a 13-signature model, reaching 85% to 90% sensitivity and around 80% specificity.

CDR1 SNHLY and CDR2 FYNNEI come from the germline V gene. V was cut by 8 bases and J by 2 bases, with 7 bases left in between. The CDR3 spans 11 residues. This receptor was identified in an adult man with Graves' ophthalmopathy. The sequenced sample consisted of peripheral blood. This chain uses TRBV2 with TRBJ2-7; possibly TRBD2 for D (5 bases). DNA for the CDR3: TGTGCCAGCGGGAGAGCCTACGAGCAGTACTTC. The encoded protein is CASGRAYEQYF.